The clone carrying this T cell receptor beta chain came up a few times. Its target is unknown. The sample originates from a study of beta chain features in type 1 diabetes. Regarding the study as a whole: Fewer insertions but more deletions were seen at VDJ junctions in type 1 diabetes patients.

As every portion of the isolated RNA was reverse transcribed, the sequencing read expressed TCRB transcripts. This table comes from immunoSEQ multiplex PCR, and its TCRdb copy is limited to in-frame clones, with some not included. The sample lists 450,000 or so clones; around 10% were seen once. The V end lost 10 bases, the J end lost 1 base, and 11 bases lay between the germline ends. The germline V gene has CDR1 SEHNR and CDR2 FQNEAQ (reference sequence). The CDR3 covers 14 residues. Sequenced: naive CD4+ T cells from blood. The chain is built from TRBV7-9 and TRBJ2-6, with no clear D. The sequence derives from a woman aged 18-29 years in good health. The CDR3 protein is CATPIPSGANVLTF. The CDR3 nucleotides are TGTGCCACCCCGATCCCATCTGGGGCCAACGTCCTGACTTTC.